One sample yielded the 28 T cell receptor beta chains listed below, sequenced in a study of blood T cell repertoires in COVID-19. The table came from immunoSEQ multiplex PCR; TCRdb's copy has only in-frame clones and leaves some out. The sample includes 430,000 or so clones, roughly 89% seen only once; the top ten take 0.7% to 1%. Sequences were obtained from peripheral blood. These TCRs come from a man aged 18 to 29 with COVID-19, enrolled during active disease.

This clone occurred once. The chain links TRBV19 to TRBJ2-6; maybe TRBD2 (5 bases). Per germline, CDR1 LNHDA and CDR2 SQIVND (reference sequence). This CDR3 has 18 residues. V shed 2 bases and J shed 0 bases, with 14 bases lying between them. CDR3 protein: CASSIKDETNSGANVLTF. CDR3 nucleotide sequence: TGTGCCAGTAGTATAAAGGACGAGACTAACTCTGGGGCCAACGTCCTGACTTTC.

This rearrangement joins TRBV19 to TRBJ2-3; 9 bases line up with TRBD2. Losses at the gene ends were 5 bases for V and 3 bases for J; bases not matched to a gene: 9. CDR3 length: 16 amino acids. Germline CDR1 reads LNHDA; CDR2 reads SQIVND (reference sequence). CDR3 coding DNA: TGTGCCAGTAGTCGACGTCTAGCGGGAAAAACAGATACGCAGTATTTT. Translation gives CASSRRLAGKTDTQYF.

The V and J genes are TRBV10-1 and TRBJ2-7; TRBD1 matches at 8 bases. Germline V gene data show CDR1 as WNHNN and CDR2 as SYGVQD (reference sequence). This CDR3 is built from 13 residues. V dropped 6 bases and J dropped 9; count of bases not matched to a gene: 10. CDR3: CASSKGQGGRQYF. CDR3 coding DNA: TGCGCCAGCAGCAAAGGACAGGGAGGAAGGCAGTACTTC.

The V call is TRBV27, the J call TRBJ1-5; perhaps TRBD1 as D (6 bases). Per germline, CDR1 MNHEY and CDR2 SMNVEV (reference sequence). The germline V and J ends were trimmed by 0 bases and 7 bases, with 10 bases remaining between them. The CDR3 runs 14 residues. The CDR3: CASSLSAGVQPQHF. In DNA form, the CDR3 reads TGTGCCAGCAGTTTATCGGCAGGGGTACAGCCCCAGCATTTT.

The chain couples TRBV5-6 to TRBJ2-7; no clear D. Germline lookup yields CDR1 SGHDT and CDR2 YYEEEE. The V end was cut by 4 bases, the J end by 7 bases, with 15 bases between. This CDR3 comprises 13 residues. The CDR3, as DNA: TGTGCCAGCAGCAGCAGTTCCACGGAGGAGCAGTACTTC. This gives the protein CASSSSSTEEQYF.

The V gene is TRBV19, the J gene TRBJ2-1; D not certain. The CDR3 is made up of 14 amino acids. The V and J ends lost 3 bases and 5 bases respectively, with 11 bases between them. Germline lookup yields CDR1 LNHDA and CDR2 SQIVND (reference sequence). The CDR3 sequence is CASSMIGDDNEQFF. CDR3 coding DNA: TGTGCCAGTAGTATGATTGGAGACGACAATGAGCAGTTCTTC.

The chain has TRBV19 and TRBJ2-5; no clear D gene. The V gene lost 1 base and the J gene lost 7 bases, with 10 bases spanning the gap. CDR3 length equals 13 residues. Germline assignment: CDR1 LNHDA and CDR2 SQIVND (reference sequence). CDR3 nucleotide sequence: TGTGCCAGTAGTATAGCCGATACGGGGACCCAGTACTTC. This encodes CASSIADTGTQYF.

The rearrangement uses TRBV11-2 and TRBJ2-2; the D gene is possibly TRBD2 (5 bases). V was cut by 6 bases and J by 4 bases, with 12 bases left in between. CDR3 size: 14 residues. Per the germline V gene, CDR1 is SGHAT and CDR2 is FQNNGV. CDR3 nucleotides: TGTGCCAGCAGGGAGGACGGCCGCACCGGGGAGCTGTTTTTT. Its translation: CASREDGRTGELFF.

This sequence joins TRBV11-3 and TRBJ2-2; D possibly corresponds to TRBD2 (5 bases). This CDR3 has 17 residues. Per germline, CDR1 SGHNT and CDR2 YENEEA. V was shortened by 1 base and J by 0 bases, with 12 bases between the two germline ends. The chain's CDR3 is CASSLAGSVTNTGELFF. The CDR3 DNA follows: TGTGCCAGCAGCTTAGCGGGGAGCGTAACGAACACCGGGGAGCTGTTTTTT.

CDR3 residues: CASRGLAGGRDTQYF. In DNA, the CDR3 is TGTGCCAGCAGGGGACTAGCGGGGGGTCGGGATACGCAGTATTTT. This chain connects TRBV2 to TRBJ2-3; TRBD2 matches 15 bases. From germline, CDR1 is SNHLY and CDR2 FYNNEI. The CDR3 length is 15 residues. V shed 6 bases and J 6 bases; nucleotides not matched to a gene: 4.

In DNA form, the CDR3 reads TGCGCCAGCAGCCAAGGAGTCTCGAGGGCTGAAGCTTTCTTT. This translates into CASSQGVSRAEAFF. V is TRBV4-1 and J is TRBJ1-1; D is unresolved. V dropped 1 base and J dropped 6 bases, with 12 bases sitting between them. Germline loops: CDR1 MGHRA, CDR2 YSYEKL. CDR3 size: 14 residues.

This chain connects TRBV6-5 to TRBJ2-1; D gene unclear. The CDR3 extends over 14 amino acids. V shed 8 bases and J shed 1 base, with 12 bases lying between them. The germline CDR1 and CDR2 sequences are MNHEY and SVGAGI. CDR3 residues: CASEVVGSYNEQFF. In DNA, the CDR3 is TGTGCCAGCGAGGTGGTCGGGTCCTACAATGAGCAGTTCTTC.

This chain connects TRBV11-3 to TRBJ2-3; weak D call: TRBD1 (6 bases). Germline V CDR1 and CDR2: SGHNT, YENEEA. The CDR3 loop spans 15 amino acids. Trimming shortened V by 6 bases and J by 2 bases, and 15 bases separated the two germline ends. The chain's CDR3 is CASRRRQANTDTQYF. The CDR3 coding sequence is TGTGCCAGCAGACGGCGACAGGCGAACACAGATACGCAGTATTTT.

V is TRBV4-1 and J is TRBJ2-5, with 8 positions matching TRBD1. The CDR3 runs 13 residues. Looked up from germline, CDR1 is MGHRA and CDR2 is YSYEKL. V shed 1 base, J shed 6 bases, and the junction held 1 base outside the gene matches. CDR3 nucleotides: TGCGCCAGCAGCCAAGCAGGGGGCAAGACCCAGTACTTC. Amino acid sequence: CASSQAGGKTQYF.

V usage is TRBV7-6 and J usage is TRBJ2-1, with 10 bases identical to TRBD2. Per the germline V gene, CDR1 is SGHVS and CDR2 is FNYEAQ. With 5 bases clipped from V and 6 bases from J, the junction kept 7 bases outside the gene matches. The CDR3 contains 15 residues. CDR3 loop: CASSHDIAGGNEQFF. CDR3 nucleotide sequence: TGTGCCAGCAGCCACGACATAGCGGGAGGCAATGAGCAGTTCTTC.

In DNA form, the CDR3 reads TGTGCCAGCAGTCCGGGACAGGGGTTAGGCTACACCTTC. Its protein is CASSPGQGLGYTF. V and J are TRBV6-5 and TRBJ1-2; 10 nucleotides agree with TRBD1. The CDR3 is made up of 13 amino acids. The V gene's germline CDR1 is MNHEY and CDR2 SVGAGI. Trimming removed 5 bases from V and 8 bases from J; junction bases left unmatched: 5.

This clone was detected a few times. CDR3 DNA sequence: TGTGCCAGCCCCCCAATAGCCCGACAAGAGACCCAGTACTTC. Its translation: CASPPIARQETQYF. The J gene is TRBJ2-5, the V gene TRBV2; D gene ambiguous. The V end lost 8 bases, the J end lost 2 bases, and 15 bases lay between the germline ends. The CDR3 covers 14 residues. Germline V gene lookup returns CDR1 SNHLY and CDR2 FYNNEI.

This chain joins TRBV3-1 (or the pseudogene TRBV3-2) and TRBJ1-2; D is unclear. The length of the CDR3 is 13 residues. Trimming removed 0 bases at V and 7 bases at J, with 9 bases between. Germline values: CDR1 LGHDT, CDR2 YNNKEL (reference sequence). The CDR3 nucleotides are TGTGCCAGCAGCCAAGAGCCCTCAGTTGGCTACACCTTC. Translating it yields CASSQEPSVGYTF.

V is TRBV7-3 and J is TRBJ2-1; 7 bases are shared with TRBD2. The CDR3 extends over 15 amino acids. The ends lost 3 bases at V and 3 bases at J; junction bases unmatched: 5. Germline assignment: CDR1 SGHTA and CDR2 FQGTGA. The CDR3 here is CASSLSSGRYNEQFF. The DNA for the CDR3 is TGTGCCAGCAGCTTGTCTAGCGGTCGCTACAATGAGCAGTTCTTC.

This chain links TRBV5-1 with TRBJ2-2; TRBD1 matches at 7 bases. Unmatched junction bases numbered 4, after V lost 2 bases and J lost 6 bases. Germline CDR1 SGHRS, CDR2 YFSETQ. There are 14 residues in the CDR3. CDR3 in DNA: TGCGCCAGCAGCTTTACAGGGGTAGCCGGGGAGCTGTTTTTT. Amino acids: CASSFTGVAGELFF.

This clone was seen only once. The chain couples TRBV9 to TRBJ2-5; D possibly corresponds to TRBD1 (5 bases). Trimming stripped 3 bases from V and 5 bases from J, with 11 bases between. CDR3 length equals 13 residues. Germline CDR1 reads SGDLS; CDR2 reads YYNGEE. For the CDR3, the DNA is TGTGCCAGCAGCGAGGGGATCGGGGAGACCCAGTACTTC. It encodes CASSEGIGETQYF.

The V and J genes are TRBV12-3 or TRBV12-4 and TRBJ1-2; maybe TRBD1 (6 bases). V was cut by 3 bases and J by 8 bases, with 10 bases left in between. This CDR3 is 12 amino acids long. The CDR3, as DNA: TGTGCCAGCAGTTTCAACAGGGAAGGCTACACCTTC. Residues: CASSFNREGYTF.

This chain connects TRBV11-2 to TRBJ2-3; 10 bases map to TRBD2. With 5 bases clipped from V and 7 bases from J, the junction kept 9 bases outside the gene matches. The CDR3 runs to 15 residues. Germline V gene sequence: CDR1 SGHAT, CDR2 FQNNGV. The CDR3 DNA is TGTGCCAGCAGCACACTAGCGGGAATCCAGAATACGCAGTATTTT. It encodes CASSTLAGIQNTQYF. The entire variable domain, with the rest obtained from reference TRBV11-2 and TRBJ2-3, is as follows: EAGVAQSPRYKIIEKRQSVAFWCNPISGHATLYWYQQILGQGPKLLIQFQNNGVVDDSQLPKDRFSAERLKGVDSTLKIQPAKLEDSAVYLCASSTLAGIQNTQYFGPGTRLTVL.

This clone was observed a single time. This rearrangement joins TRBV3-1 (or the pseudogene TRBV3-2) to TRBJ2-5; TRBD1 aligns across 8 bases. This CDR3 is 11 amino acids long. With V trimmed by 4 bases and J by 9 bases, 1 base remained unmatched. Per germline, CDR1 LGHDT and CDR2 YNNKEL (reference sequence). The CDR3 spells CASSLTGAQYF. The CDR3 nucleotides are TGTGCCAGCAGCCTGACAGGGGCCCAGTACTTC.

The rearrangement uses TRBV19 and TRBJ2-7; 7 bases align to TRBD1. The CDR3 loop spans 13 amino acids. CDR1 LNHDA and CDR2 SQIVND come from the germline V gene (reference sequence). V lost 6 bases to trimming and J lost 3 bases; unmatched junction nucleotides: 5. The CDR3, as DNA: TGTGCCAGTAGCCGGGACAGATACTACGAGCAGTACTTC. This encodes CASSRDRYYEQYF.

The V and J genes are TRBV2 and TRBJ1-5; unclear D gene. The CDR3 sequence is 15 residues long. CDR1 is SNHLY, CDR2 FYNNEI, per germline. V dropped 3 bases and J dropped 1 base, with 10 bases sitting between them. The CDR3 spells CASSDRELSNQPQHF. DNA of the CDR3: TGTGCCAGCAGTGACCGAGAACTGAGCAATCAGCCCCAGCATTTT.

The rearrangement joins TRBV29-1 to TRBJ1-1, with D tentatively TRBD1 (5 bases). Germline assignment: CDR1 SQVTM and CDR2 ANQGSEA. Trimming removed 3 bases at V and 4 bases at J, with 18 bases between. The CDR3 extends over 15 amino acids. In DNA form, the CDR3 reads TGCAGCGTTGAGGTTAGGAGGGGCGGAAGCACTGAAGCTTTCTTT. It codes for CSVEVRRGGSTEAFF.

This clone was picked up one time. The gene calls are TRBV5-1 and TRBJ1-4; 7 positions agree with TRBD1. CDR1 and CDR2 (germline): SGHRS, YFSETQ. The CDR3 has 13 amino acids. V gave up 3 bases and J gave up 12 bases; unmatched junction bases: 8. The CDR3 loop reads CASSSGRGFELFF. As DNA, the CDR3 is TGCGCCAGCAGCTCCGGCAGGGGGTTCGAACTGTTTTTT. The full variable domain, in which reference TRBV5-1 and TRBJ1-4 provide the parts outside the CDR3, is KAGVTQTPRYLIKTRGQQVTLSCSPISGHRSVSWYQQTPGQGLQFLFEYFSETQRNKGNFPGRFSGRQFSNSRSEMNVSTLELGDSALYLCASSSGRGFELFFGSGTQLSVL.